This T cell receptor beta chain comes out of a study of T cell clonality in common variable immunodeficiency. Notes on the study in general: Links between repertoire features and CVID complications were heterogeneity-limited.

With V trimmed by 2 bases and J by 4 bases, 4 bases remained unmatched. CDR3 length: 14 amino acids. Germline-derived CDR1 and CDR2 are SGHTA and FQGNSA. This clone came up many times. Its antigen remains unknown. The read halts 3 residues ahead of the CDR3 end, with the missing end drawn from the germline J gene. Equal genomic DNA amounts from CVID and control samples were sequenced. The assay was immunoSEQ multiplex PCR, and TCRdb's table has in-frame clones only and misses some. There are approximately 52,000 clones in the sample, none observed a single time. The chain employs TRBV7-2 and TRBJ1-1; 7 bases fit TRBD1. The TCR was taken from a person aged 18 to 75 in good health. Material: peripheral blood mononuclear cells. CDR3 protein: CASSLNRGFTEAFF. Incomplete CDR3 DNA: TGTGCCAGCAGCTTAAACAGGGGATTCACTGAA.